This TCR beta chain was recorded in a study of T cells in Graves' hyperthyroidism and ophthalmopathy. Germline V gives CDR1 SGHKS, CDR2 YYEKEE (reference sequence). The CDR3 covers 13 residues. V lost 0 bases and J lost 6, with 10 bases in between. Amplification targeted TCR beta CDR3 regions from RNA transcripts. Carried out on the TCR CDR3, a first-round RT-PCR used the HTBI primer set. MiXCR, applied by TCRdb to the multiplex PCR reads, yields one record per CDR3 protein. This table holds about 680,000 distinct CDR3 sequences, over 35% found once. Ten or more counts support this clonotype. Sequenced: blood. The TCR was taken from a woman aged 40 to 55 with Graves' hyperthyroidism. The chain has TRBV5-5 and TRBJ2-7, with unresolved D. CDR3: CASSLATHTEQYF. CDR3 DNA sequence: TGTGCCAGCAGCTTGGCAACTCATACCGAGCAGTACTTC.